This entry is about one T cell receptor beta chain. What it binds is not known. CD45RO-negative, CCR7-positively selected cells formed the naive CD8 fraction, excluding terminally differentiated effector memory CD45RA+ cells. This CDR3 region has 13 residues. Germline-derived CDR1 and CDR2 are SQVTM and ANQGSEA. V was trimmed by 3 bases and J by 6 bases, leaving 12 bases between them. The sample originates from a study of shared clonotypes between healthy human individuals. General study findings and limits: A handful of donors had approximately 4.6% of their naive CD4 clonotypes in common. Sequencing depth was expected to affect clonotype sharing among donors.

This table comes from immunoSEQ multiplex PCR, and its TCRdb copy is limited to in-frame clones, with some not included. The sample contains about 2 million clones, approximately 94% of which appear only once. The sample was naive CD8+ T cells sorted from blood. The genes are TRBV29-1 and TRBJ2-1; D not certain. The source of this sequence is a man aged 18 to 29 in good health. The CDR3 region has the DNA TGCAGCGTTGACAAAAACTCCCTCAATGAGCAGTTCTTC. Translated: CSVDKNSLNEQFF.